The next 14 T cell receptor beta chains were all read from a single sample in a study of blood T cell repertoires in COVID-19. The data were produced by immunoSEQ multiplex PCR, yet TCRdb's version contains in-frame clones alone and is incomplete. The data contain 350,000 to 500,000 clones, roughly 88% of them singletons. Material for sequencing was PBMCs or T cells enriched from blood (not recorded which). All receptors come from a woman aged 18-29 years who had been exposed to COVID-19.

The chain carries TRBV7-2 and TRBJ1-2; no clear D gene. With 4 bases removed from V and 0 bases from J, the gap between germline ends came to 12 bases. The germline V gene has CDR1 SGHTA and CDR2 FQGNSA. This CDR3 has 15 residues. CDR3 amino acids: CASSYEGVPNYGYTF. DNA for the CDR3: TGTGCCAGCAGCTACGAGGGCGTTCCTAACTATGGCTACACCTTC.

The genes are TRBV27 and TRBJ2-1; 10 bases line up with TRBD1. This CDR3 region has 12 residues. CDR1 is MNHEY, CDR2 SMNVEV, per germline (reference sequence). V lost 10 bases to trimming and J lost 7 bases; unmatched junction nucleotides: 4. The CDR3 is CATRQGANEQFF. The CDR3 DNA follows: TGTGCCACCCGACAGGGGGCGAATGAGCAGTTCTTC.

This clone was detected once. The chain links TRBV4-1 to TRBJ2-1; no definite D call. This CDR3 has 14 amino acids. V shed 4 bases and J shed 8 bases, with 15 bases lying between them. In germline, CDR1 is MGHRA, CDR2 YSYEKL. The CDR3 nucleotides are TGCGCCAGCAGCCTGGAAGCACCGGCGGATGAGCAGTTCTTC. Protein product: CASSLEAPADEQFF.

This clone was seen more than once but under ten times. V and J are TRBV4-2 and TRBJ1-5, with unresolved D. V lost 0 bases and J lost 0, with 12 bases in between. The CDR3 has 17 residues. From germline, CDR1 is LGHNA and CDR2 YNFKEQ. CDR3 residues: CASSQDHTTYSNQPQHF. The CDR3 DNA reads as TGTGCCAGCAGCCAAGACCACACGACTTATAGCAATCAGCCCCAGCATTTT.

The CDR3 loop is CASRGIGTDYNEKLFF. In DNA form, the CDR3 reads TGCGCCAGCAGGGGTATCGGGACAGACTATAATGAAAAACTGTTTTTT. V is TRBV5-1 and J is TRBJ1-4; 7 bases match TRBD1. Unmatched junction bases numbered 11, after V lost 5 bases and J lost 4 bases. Germline assignment: CDR1 SGHRS and CDR2 YFSETQ. This CDR3 has 16 amino acids.

The DNA for the CDR3 is TGTGCCAGCAGAAGTCTACAGCCTAATTCACCCCTCCACTTT. Protein: CASRSLQPNSPLHF. The chain is built from TRBV6-5 and TRBJ1-6; D is undetermined. V was cut by 6 bases and J by 6 bases, with 12 bases left in between. The germline V gene encodes CDR1 MNHEY and CDR2 SVGAGI. The CDR3 length is 14 residues.

The rearrangement joins TRBV5-4 to TRBJ2-7, with TRBD1 matching 9 bases. Germline assignment: CDR1 SGHNT and CDR2 YYREEE (reference sequence). J gave up 1 base and V 2 bases, and 4 bases lay outside the gene matches. The CDR3 runs 15 residues. CDR3 coding DNA: TGTGCCAGCAGCTTAGCGGGACAGGGATCCTACGAGCAGTACTTC. Its protein product is CASSLAGQGSYEQYF. The whole variable domain, filled in from reference TRBV5-4 and TRBJ2-7, reads ETGVTQSPTHLIKTRGQQVTLRCSSQSGHNTVSWYQQALGQGPQFIFQYYREEENGRGNFPPRFSGLQFPNYSSELNVNALELDDSALYLCASSLAGQGSYEQYFGPGTRLTVT.

This rearrangement joins TRBV5-5 to TRBJ1-5, with D possibly matching TRBD1 (6 bases). In germline, CDR1 is SGHKS, CDR2 YYEKEE (reference sequence). The CDR3 spans 17 residues. Deletions cut 0 bases from V and 4 bases from J, with 17 bases between. DNA for the CDR3: TGTGCCAGCAGCTTGGCGCAGGGGCGTACGGGGAATCAGCCCCAGCATTTT. Translated: CASSLAQGRTGNQPQHF.

This chain joins TRBV6-2 or TRBV6-3 and TRBJ2-2; 8 bases align to TRBD1. Germline V lookup: CDR1 MNHEY, CDR2 SVGEGT. The CDR3 length is 19 residues. The J segment lost 1 base and the V segment lost 0 bases, leaving 10 bases of the junction unmatched. This chain's CDR3 is CASSYSLDRDFLNTGELFF. CDR3 DNA sequence: TGTGCCAGCAGTTACTCGCTGGACAGGGACTTTCTGAACACCGGGGAGCTGTTTTTT.

This chain joins TRBV7-2 and TRBJ2-5, with D perhaps TRBD2 (6 bases). Germline-derived CDR1 and CDR2 are SGHTA and FQGNSA. This CDR3 region has 18 residues. The V gene lost 5 bases and the J gene lost 1 base, with 23 bases spanning the gap. CDR3 sequence reads: CASSETLGVWGVQETQYF. Here the CDR3 DNA reads TGTGCCAGCAGCGAAACGCTGGGGGTATGGGGGGTCCAAGAGACCCAGTACTTC.

The chain couples TRBV5-4 to TRBJ2-5; maybe TRBD2 (5 bases). Germline loops: CDR1 SGHNT, CDR2 YYREEE (reference sequence). The CDR3 runs to 15 residues. The V end was cut by 2 bases, the J end by 7 bases, with 18 bases between. CDR3: CASSFDPGSEGTQYF. The CDR3 nucleotides are TGTGCCAGCAGCTTCGACCCGGGGTCCGAGGGGACCCAGTACTTC. Together with reference TRBV5-4 and TRBJ2-5, the CDR3 gives the full variable domain: ETGVTQSPTHLIKTRGQQVTLRCSSQSGHNTVSWYQQALGQGPQFIFQYYREEENGRGNFPPRFSGLQFPNYSSELNVNALELDDSALYLCASSFDPGSEGTQYFGPGTRLLVL.

V usage is TRBV28 and J usage is TRBJ2-7, with 7 bases identical to TRBD1. The V gene end was trimmed by 6 bases and the J gene end by 1 base; junction bases not matched to a gene: 6. Germline CDR1 and CDR2: MDHEN and SYDVKM. This CDR3 has 14 amino acids. This CDR3 is CASRGTERSYEQYF. The DNA of the CDR3 is TGTGCCAGCAGAGGGACAGAAAGATCCTACGAGCAGTACTTC. The whole variable domain, filled in from reference TRBV28 and TRBJ2-7, reads DVKVTQSSRYLVKRTGEKVFLECVQDMDHENMFWYRQDPGLGLRLIYFSYDVKMKEKGDIPEGYSVSREKKERFSLILESASTNQTSMYLCASRGTERSYEQYFGPGTRLTVT.

The V and J genes are TRBV6-2 or TRBV6-3 and TRBJ1-1, with no clear D. This CDR3 comprises 14 residues. The V end lost 2 bases, the J end lost 2 bases, and 9 bases lay between the germline ends. The germline gives CDR1 MNHEY, CDR2 SVGEGT. CDR3 in DNA: TGTGCCAGCAGTTACGGCCTTACCAACACTGAAGCTTTCTTT. The encoded protein is CASSYGLTNTEAFF.

The V gene is TRBV6-5, the J gene TRBJ1-3; D is undetermined. CDR1 is MNHEY, CDR2 SVGAGI, per germline. V lost 0 bases to trimming and J lost 3 bases, with 9 bases between them. The CDR3 totals 15 residues. For the CDR3, the DNA is TGTGCCAGCAGTTACTCAAACGGAGGTGGAAACACCATATATTTT. Amino acids: CASSYSNGGGNTIYF.